Presented here are 6 T cell receptor beta chains from one specimen sequenced in a study of cytomegalovirus exposure and HLA in healthy donors. 13 Jbeta primers and 60 Vbeta primers were used for the PCR. The table came from immunoSEQ multiplex PCR; TCRdb's copy has only in-frame clones and leaves some out. This table has around 150,000 clones, roughly 78% appearing once. The sample taken for sequencing was PBMCs. The receptor source for this set is a man aged 25 to 45 in good health.

This rearrangement joins TRBV28 to TRBJ2-2; a weak D match, TRBD1 (5 bases). The CDR3 has 11 amino acids. Trimming pared 7 bases from V and 7 bases from J, leaving 7 bases between. Germline-derived CDR1 and CDR2 are MDHEN and SYDVKM. The CDR3 sequence is CASTDSGELFF. The CDR3 nucleotides read TGTGCCAGCACCGACAGCGGGGAGCTGTTTTTT.

The V call is TRBV5-4, the J call TRBJ2-3; 9 nucleotides align to TRBD1. This CDR3 has 14 amino acids. The V gene's germline CDR1 is SGHNT and CDR2 YYREEE (reference sequence). The V gene end was trimmed by 5 bases and the J gene end by 3 bases; junction bases not matched to a gene: 4. Here the CDR3 reads CASRRQGGTDTQYF. CDR3 nucleotides: TGTGCCAGCAGACGACAGGGGGGGACAGATACGCAGTATTTT.

This chain joins TRBV21-1 and TRBJ2-5; the table assigns TRBD1, which was not confirmed against the DNA. The J call may be in error: the DNA end matches TRBJ2-7 better. TRBV21-1 is designated a pseudogene. This CDR3 has 17 residues. The CDR3 is CASSSPRGGQGTYEQYF. In DNA form, the CDR3 reads TGTGCCAGCAGCAGCCCCAGGGGGGGACAGGGGACCTACGAGCAGTACTTC.

The chain links TRBV28 to TRBJ2-5; TRBD1 agrees at 8 bases. The CDR3 extends over 14 amino acids. V lost 8 bases, J lost 4 bases, and 9 bases stayed unmatched. Germline CDR1 is MDHEN and CDR2 is SYDVKM. CDR3 sequence: CASLPAGGPETQYF. The CDR3 DNA follows: TGTGCCAGCCTACCGGCAGGGGGCCCAGAGACCCAGTACTTC.

The chain couples TRBV7-9 to TRBJ1-1; no reliable D call. Deletions cut 6 bases from V and 2 bases from J, with 13 bases between. Germline loops: CDR1 SEHNR, CDR2 FQNEAQ (reference sequence). The CDR3 covers 14 residues. The CDR3 spells CASRHGEINTEAFF. The CDR3 bases are TGTGCCAGCAGACACGGAGAGATTAACACTGAAGCTTTCTTT. The whole variable domain, remainder taken from reference TRBV7-9 and TRBJ1-1, is DTGVSQNPRHKITKRGQNVTFRCDPISEHNRLYWYRQTLGQGPEFLTYFQNEAQLEKSRLLSDRFSAERPKGSFSTLEIQRTEQGDSAMYLCASRHGEINTEAFFGQGTRLTVV.

The V gene is TRBV11-3, the J gene TRBJ2-1; 10 nucleotides match TRBD1. The CDR3 has 12 amino acids. Germline loops: CDR1 SGHNT, CDR2 YENEEA. The V gene end was trimmed by 10 bases and the J gene end by 9 bases; junction bases not matched to a gene: 6. CDR3 nucleotides: TGTGCCACGGGGGACAGGGGACGTGAGCAGTTCTTC. This encodes CATGDRGREQFF.